One sample yielded the 5 T cell receptor beta chains listed below, sequenced in a study of blood T cell repertoires in COVID-19. Generated by immunoSEQ multiplex PCR, the TCRdb table keeps only in-frame clones and is missing some. The sample lists around 150,000 clones, around nine tenths occurring once. Sequenced: peripheral blood. These receptors all come from a woman aged 70-85 years with COVID-19, enrolled during active disease.

As DNA, the CDR3 is TGTGCCAGCAGCATACAGGGTTGGAATCAGCCCCAGCATTTT. As protein: CASSIQGWNQPQHF. The chain is built from TRBV5-8 and TRBJ1-5; the D gene is possibly TRBD1 (6 bases). Germline V lookup: CDR1 SGHTS, CDR2 YDEGEE. V was trimmed by 4 bases and J by 4 bases, leaving 12 bases between them. CDR3 length equals 14 residues.

The chain joins TRBV5-1 to TRBJ1-4; tentative D call: TRBD1 (5 bases). V lost 4 bases to trimming and J lost 7 bases, with 17 bases between them. The CDR3 has 15 amino acids. The germline V gene has CDR1 SGHRS and CDR2 YFSETQ. CDR3 in amino acids: CASSTPGPGSEKLFF. CDR3 coding DNA: TGCGCCAGCAGCACCCCGGGGCCCGGGAGTGAAAAACTGTTTTTT. The variable domain in full, completed from reference TRBV5-1 and TRBJ1-4, reads KAGVTQTPRYLIKTRGQQVTLSCSPISGHRSVSWYQQTPGQGLQFLFEYFSETQRNKGNFPGRFSGRQFSNSRSEMNVSTLELGDSALYLCASSTPGPGSEKLFFGSGTQLSVL.

For the CDR3, the DNA is TGTGCCAGCTCAATTGCACGGGAGAAAGGCTACACCTTC. Amino acids: CASSIAREKGYTF. The chain combines TRBV18 with TRBJ1-2; D remains unclear. CDR1 is KGHSH, CDR2 LQKENI, per germline. CDR3 size: 13 residues. V was shortened by 5 bases and J by 8 bases, with 15 bases between the two germline ends.

J is TRBJ2-3 and V is TRBV9; TRBD1 aligns across 7 bases. CDR3 size: 20 residues. CDR1 and CDR2 from the germline V gene are SGDLS and YYNGEE. V was pared by 0 bases and J by 5 bases, with 21 bases of the junction left unmatched. The CDR3 sequence: CASSVGDSLSRARWVDTQYF. The CDR3 DNA reads as TGTGCCAGCAGCGTAGGGGACAGCCTAAGTAGGGCCCGATGGGTAGATACGCAGTATTTT.

J is TRBJ2-7 and V is TRBV19; no definite D call. Per germline, CDR1 LNHDA and CDR2 SQIVND (reference sequence). Trimming left V 3 bases short and J 3 bases short, with 9 bases between. CDR3 size: 13 residues. The CDR3 region has the DNA TGTGCCAGTAGTATTCAGGCCTTCTACGAGCAGTACTTC. This gives the protein CASSIQAFYEQYF.